This T cell receptor (beta chain) was documented in a study of shared clonotypes between healthy human individuals. At the level of the study: Donors had three CD4 naive, three CD4 memory, two CD8 naive and one CD8 memory plate apiece. Study-level findings and limits: At large depth, rarefaction still showed sorted-subset sequencing to be incomplete.

On this clone: Its matching antigen is unknown.

V trimming: 4 bases; J trimming: 6 bases; junction bases outside the gene matches: 9. The CDR3 loop spans 16 amino acids. CDR1 is SGHAT and CDR2 is FQDESV in the germline V gene (reference sequence). Using immunoSEQ multiplex PCR, the repertoire was profiled, and TCRdb retains in-frame clones only, with some absent. The sample has over a million clones; 78% are singletons. Healthy HIV-negative adults with no recent acute infections or vaccinations were recruited as donors. Sequencing was carried out using memory CD4+ T cells from PBMCs. The subset: CD45RA-negative fraction. V gene TRBV11-1 combines with J gene TRBJ2-3; 11 nucleotides align to TRBD1. The sequence was collected from a man younger than 35 in good health. Some clones in this sample may be carry-over from other donors' samples. CDR3 protein: CASSSNGQGASDTQYF. CDR3 sequence (DNA): TGTGCCAGCAGCTCAAACGGACAGGGGGCATCCGATACGCAGTATTTT.